The sequence of this T cell receptor (beta chain) was determined in a study of T cell responses to AZD1222 COVID-19 vaccine. The table came from immunoSEQ multiplex PCR; TCRdb's copy has only in-frame clones and leaves some out. The table includes about 100,000 clones, approximately 90% detected once. This CDR3 spans 13 amino acids. Germline loops: CDR1 SGHTA, CDR2 FQGNSA. Trimming removed 3 bases from V and 6 bases from J, with 9 bases in between. For this clone: Antigen unknown.

General study results and limits: Unmutated regions of variants are reportedly targeted by nearly half of spike-specific TCRs. Clonal diversity was possibly underestimated, and white British individuals and females predominated among donors. Increases in Spike-specific TCR breadth and depth were seen after two AZD1222 doses. Baseline serology detected seropositivity in only a handful of AZD1222 recipients.

The clonotype originates from an adult in good health. The sample in question was peripheral blood, obtained on day 0 of AZD1222 vaccination. The V and J genes are TRBV7-2 and TRBJ1-5; D gene unclear. The DNA for the CDR3 is TGTGCCAGCAGCTTGCTGATGTTTCAGCCCCAGCATTTT. Amino acids: CASSLLMFQPQHF. The complete variable domain, with remaining parts taken from reference TRBV7-2 and TRBJ1-5, reads GAGVSQSPSNKVTEKGKDVELRCDPISGHTALYWYRQSLGQGLEFLIYFQGNSAPDKSGLPSDRFSAERTGGSVSTLTIQRTQQEDSAVYLCASSLLMFQPQHFGDGTRLSIL.